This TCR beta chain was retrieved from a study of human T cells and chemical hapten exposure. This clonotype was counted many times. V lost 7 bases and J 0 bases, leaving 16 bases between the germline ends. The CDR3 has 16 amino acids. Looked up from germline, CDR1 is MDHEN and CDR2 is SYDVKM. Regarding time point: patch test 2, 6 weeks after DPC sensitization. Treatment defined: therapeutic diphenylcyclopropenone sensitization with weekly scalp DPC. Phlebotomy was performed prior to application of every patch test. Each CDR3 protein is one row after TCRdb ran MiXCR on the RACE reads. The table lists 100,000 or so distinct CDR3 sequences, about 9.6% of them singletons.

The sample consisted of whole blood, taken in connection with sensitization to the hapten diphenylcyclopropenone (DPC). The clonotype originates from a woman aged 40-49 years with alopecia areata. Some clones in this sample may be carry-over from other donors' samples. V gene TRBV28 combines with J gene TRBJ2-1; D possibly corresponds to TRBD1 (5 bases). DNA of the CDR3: TGTGCCAGCACGATTTCAGGGATGGGCTCCTACAATGAGCAGTTCTTC. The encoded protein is CASTISGMGSYNEQFF.